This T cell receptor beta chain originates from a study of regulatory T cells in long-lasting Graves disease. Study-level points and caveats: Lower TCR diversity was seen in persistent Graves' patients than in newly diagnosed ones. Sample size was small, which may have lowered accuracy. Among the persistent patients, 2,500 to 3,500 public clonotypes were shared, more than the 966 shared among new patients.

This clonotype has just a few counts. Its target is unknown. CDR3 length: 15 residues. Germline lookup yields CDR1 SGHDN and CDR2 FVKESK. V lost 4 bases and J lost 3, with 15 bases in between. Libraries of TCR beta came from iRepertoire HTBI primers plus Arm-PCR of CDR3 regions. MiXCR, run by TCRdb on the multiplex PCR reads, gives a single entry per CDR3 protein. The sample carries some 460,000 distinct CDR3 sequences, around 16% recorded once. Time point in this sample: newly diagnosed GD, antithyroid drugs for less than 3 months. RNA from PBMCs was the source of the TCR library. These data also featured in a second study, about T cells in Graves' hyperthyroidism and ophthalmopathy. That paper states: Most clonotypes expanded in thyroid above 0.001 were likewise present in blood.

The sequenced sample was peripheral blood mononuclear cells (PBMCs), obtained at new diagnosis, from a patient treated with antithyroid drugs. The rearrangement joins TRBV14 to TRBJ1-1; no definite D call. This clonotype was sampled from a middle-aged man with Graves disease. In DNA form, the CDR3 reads TGTGCCAGCAGCCCCGTTAAGGGTGGGGACACTGAAGCTTTCTTT. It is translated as CASSPVKGGDTEAFF.